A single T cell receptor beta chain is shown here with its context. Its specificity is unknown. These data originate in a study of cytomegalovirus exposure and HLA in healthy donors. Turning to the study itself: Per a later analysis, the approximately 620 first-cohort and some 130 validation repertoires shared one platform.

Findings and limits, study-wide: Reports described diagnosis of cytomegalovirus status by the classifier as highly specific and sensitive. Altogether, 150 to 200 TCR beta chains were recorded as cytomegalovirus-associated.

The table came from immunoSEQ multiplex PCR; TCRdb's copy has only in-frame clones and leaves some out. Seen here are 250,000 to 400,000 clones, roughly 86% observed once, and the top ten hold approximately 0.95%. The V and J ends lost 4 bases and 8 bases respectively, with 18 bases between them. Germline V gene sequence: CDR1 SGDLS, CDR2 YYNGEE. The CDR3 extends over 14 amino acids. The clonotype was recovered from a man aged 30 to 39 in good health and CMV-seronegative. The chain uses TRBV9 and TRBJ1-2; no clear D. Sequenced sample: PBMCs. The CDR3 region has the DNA TGTGCCAGCAGCTCTATAGCAGTGGTAGGAGGCTACACCTTC. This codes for CASSSIAVVGGYTF.